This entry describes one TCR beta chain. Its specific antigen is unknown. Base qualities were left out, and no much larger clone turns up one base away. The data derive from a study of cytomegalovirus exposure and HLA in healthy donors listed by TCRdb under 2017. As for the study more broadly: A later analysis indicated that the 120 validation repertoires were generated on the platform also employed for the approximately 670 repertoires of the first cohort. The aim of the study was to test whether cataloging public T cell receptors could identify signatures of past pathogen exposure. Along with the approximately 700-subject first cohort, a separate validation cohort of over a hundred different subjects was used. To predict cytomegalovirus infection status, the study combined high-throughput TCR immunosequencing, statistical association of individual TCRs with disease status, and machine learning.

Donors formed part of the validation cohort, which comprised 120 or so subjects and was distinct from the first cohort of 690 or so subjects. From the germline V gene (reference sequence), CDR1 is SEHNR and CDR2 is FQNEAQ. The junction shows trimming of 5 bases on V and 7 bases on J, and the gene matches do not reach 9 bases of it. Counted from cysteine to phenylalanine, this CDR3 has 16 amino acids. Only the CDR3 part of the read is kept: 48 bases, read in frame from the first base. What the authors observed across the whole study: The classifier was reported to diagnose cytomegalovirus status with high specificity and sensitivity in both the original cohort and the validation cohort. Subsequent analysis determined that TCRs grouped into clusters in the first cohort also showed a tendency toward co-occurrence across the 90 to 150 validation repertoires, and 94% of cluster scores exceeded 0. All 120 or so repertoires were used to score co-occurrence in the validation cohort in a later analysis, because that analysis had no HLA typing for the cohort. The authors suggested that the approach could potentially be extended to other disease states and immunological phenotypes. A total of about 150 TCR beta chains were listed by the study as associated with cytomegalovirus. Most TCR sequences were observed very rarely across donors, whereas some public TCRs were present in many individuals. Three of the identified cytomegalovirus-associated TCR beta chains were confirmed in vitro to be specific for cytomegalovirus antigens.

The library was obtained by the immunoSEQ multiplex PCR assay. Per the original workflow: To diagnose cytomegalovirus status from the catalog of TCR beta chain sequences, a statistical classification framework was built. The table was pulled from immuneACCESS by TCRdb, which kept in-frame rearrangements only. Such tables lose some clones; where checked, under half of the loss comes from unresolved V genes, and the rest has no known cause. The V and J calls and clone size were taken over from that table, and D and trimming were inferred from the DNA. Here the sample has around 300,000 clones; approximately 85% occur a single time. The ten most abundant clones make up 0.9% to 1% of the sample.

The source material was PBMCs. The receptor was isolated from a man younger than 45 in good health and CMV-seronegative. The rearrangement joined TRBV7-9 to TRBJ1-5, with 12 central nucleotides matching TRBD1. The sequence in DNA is TGTGCCAGCAGCATGGGGACAGGGGGCGTAGAGCAGCCCCAGCATTTT. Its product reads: CASSMGTGGVEQPQHF.